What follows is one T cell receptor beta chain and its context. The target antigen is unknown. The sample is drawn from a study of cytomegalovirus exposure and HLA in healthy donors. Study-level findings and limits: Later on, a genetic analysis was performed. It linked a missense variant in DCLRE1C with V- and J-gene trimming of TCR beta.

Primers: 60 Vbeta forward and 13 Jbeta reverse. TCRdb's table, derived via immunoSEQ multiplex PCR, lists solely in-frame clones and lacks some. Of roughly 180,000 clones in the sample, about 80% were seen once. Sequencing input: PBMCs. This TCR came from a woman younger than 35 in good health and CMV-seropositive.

CDR3 DNA: TGTGCCAGCAGCTTCCTGACAACTGAAGCTTTCTTT. It encodes CASSFLTTEAFF. The chain links TRBV7-2 to TRBJ1-1; D is unclear. V dropped 3 bases and J dropped 5 bases, with 7 bases sitting between them. This CDR3 comprises 12 residues. The germline gives CDR1 SGHTA, CDR2 FQGNSA.